This is a list of T cell receptor beta chains from one sample in a study of patients with pleural tuberculosis. A single record per CDR3 protein comes from TCRdb applying MiXCR to the reads. Altogether approximately 50,000 distinct CDR3 sequences are present, approximately 7.9% being singletons, with the ten largest covering 16%. The receptors originated from a human donor with pleural tuberculosis. The CDR3 runs from the conserved cysteine through the conserved F or W. Fields, in order: CDR3 protein, CDR3 DNA, clone size, J gene, V gene, D gene. D genes are given only for firm matches. Only some rows state a clone size, as once, few, many or a class for expanded clones.

CSASGHMETQYF	TGCAGTGCTAGCGGCCATATGGAGACCCAGTACTTC	many	TRBJ2-5	TRBV20-1	-
CASSTGQGRSPLHF	TGTGCCAGCAGCACCGGACAGGGTCGGTCACCCCTCCACTTT	many	TRBJ1-6	TRBV6-1	TRBD1
CASRDPGQGYEQYF	TGTGCCAGCAGGGACCCGGGACAGGGGTACGAGCAGTACTTC	many	TRBJ2-7	TRBV28	TRBD1
CATGGSNQPQHF	TGTGCCACTGGCGGATCCAATCAGCCCCAGCATTTT	many	TRBJ1-5	TRBV19	-
CASSSSGGSPNIQYF	TGCGCCAGCAGTTCATCAGGCGGATCCCCAAACATTCAGTACTTC	few	TRBJ2-4	TRBV23-1	-
CSAPMSPRHEQFF	TGCAGCGCTCCGATGTCCCCCCGGCATGAGCAGTTCTTC	many	TRBJ2-1	TRBV29-1	-
CASTVGRTSVQETQYF	TGTGCCAGCACTGTGGGTAGGACTAGCGTACAAGAGACCCAGTACTTC	many	TRBJ2-5	TRBV2	TRBD2
CAIFEGSYFQETQYF	TGTGCCATCTTTGAAGGAAGTTACTTCCAAGAGACCCAGTACTTC	many	TRBJ2-5	TRBV10-3	-
CASSPGLGSQETQYF	TGTGCCAGCAGCCCCGGACTAGGAAGCCAAGAGACCCAGTACTTC	many	TRBJ2-5	TRBV11-2	TRBD2
CASSKVAGEQFF	TGTGCCAGCAGCAAAGTAGCGGGGGAGCAGTTCTTC	-	TRBJ2-1	TRBV11-2	TRBD2
CASSSTPGDTQYF	TGTGCCAGCAGCTCGACCCCAGGGGATACGCAGTATTTT	-	TRBJ2-3	TRBV13	-
CSARDGPGNSPLHF	TGCAGTGCTAGAGATGGGCCCGGGAATTCACCCCTCCACTTT	many	TRBJ1-6	TRBV20-1	-
CSVAPEFSNQPQHF	TGCAGCGTCGCCCCGGAGTTCAGCAATCAGCCCCAGCATTTT	many	TRBJ1-5	TRBV29-1	-
CSVEDSGLSETQYF	TGCAGCGTTGAAGATTCTGGCCTGTCAGAGACCCAGTACTTC	many	TRBJ2-5	TRBV29-1	-
CSAKVTGAVTQYF	TGCAGTGCTAAAGTGACGGGAGCGGTTACGCAGTATTTT	many	TRBJ2-3	TRBV20-1	-
CASSIDPAADTQYF	TGTGCCAGTAGTATAGACCCAGCAGCGGATACGCAGTATTTT	-	TRBJ2-3	TRBV19	-
CASRDGTGGFRGELFF	TGTGCCAGCAGGGACGGGACAGGAGGTTTCCGAGGGGAGCTGTTTTTT	many	TRBJ2-2	TRBV6-4	TRBD1
CASRDRGRVQPQHF	TGTGCCAGCCGGGACAGGGGGCGAGTACAGCCCCAGCATTTT	many	TRBJ1-5	TRBV28	TRBD1
CSARTQETQYF	TGCAGTGCTAGAACCCAAGAGACCCAGTACTTC	many	TRBJ2-5	TRBV20-1	-
CASRVGTQYF	TGTGCCAGCAGGGTGGGGACCCAGTACTTC	few	TRBJ2-5	TRBV2	-
CSARDRGGTDTQYF	TGCAGCGCCCGGGACCGGGGTGGCACAGATACGCAGTATTTT	few	TRBJ2-3	TRBV29-1	-
CASSIGTEGYEQYF	TGTGCCAGCAGCATAGGGACAGAGGGCTACGAGCAGTACTTC	-	TRBJ2-7	TRBV11-2	TRBD1
CASSWTGGAGYTF	TGTGCCAGCAGTTGGACAGGGGGGGCTGGCTACACCTTC	many	TRBJ1-2	TRBV27	TRBD1
CSASESETQYF	TGCAGTGCTAGTGAGTCAGAGACCCAGTACTTC	many	TRBJ2-5	TRBV20-1	-
CASSIGLDTDTQYF	TGTGCCAGTAGTATAGGGCTAGATACAGATACGCAGTATTTT	many	TRBJ2-3	TRBV19	-
CASSIPDRGLSNQPQHF	TGTGCCAGTAGTATACCAGACAGGGGACTTAGCAATCAGCCCCAGCATTTT	many	TRBJ1-5	TRBV19	TRBD1
CASSHFDRGNTEAFF	TGTGCCAGCAGCCATTTCGACAGGGGGAACACTGAAGCTTTCTTT	many	TRBJ1-1	TRBV3-1	TRBD1
CASKLTGSGANVLTF	TGTGCCAGCAAGCTCACAGGCTCTGGGGCCAACGTCCTGACTTTC	many	TRBJ2-6	TRBV12-3/TRBV12-4	-
CSAKVETQYF	TGCAGTGCTAAGGTGGAGACCCAGTACTTC	many	TRBJ2-5	TRBV20-1	-
CASKTGAGEQYF	TGTGCCAGTAAGACGGGGGCAGGAGAGCAGTACTTC	few	TRBJ2-7	TRBV19	-
CSVQSGSGNEQFF	TGCAGCGTTCAAAGCGGGAGTGGGAATGAGCAGTTCTTC	-	TRBJ2-1	TRBV29-1	TRBD2
CASRTDHSNQPQHF	TGTGCCAGCCGGACTGATCATAGCAATCAGCCCCAGCATTTT	many	TRBJ1-5	TRBV19	-
CASSSMRMNTEAFF	TGTGCCAGCAGCTCGATGAGGATGAACACTGAAGCTTTCTTT	many	TRBJ1-1	TRBV5-4	-
CASRGTGGENTEAFF	TGTGCCAGCAGAGGGACAGGGGGTGAGAACACTGAAGCTTTCTTT	many	TRBJ1-1	TRBV25-1	TRBD1
CASSRRVSGSSTDTQYF	TGTGCCAGCAGCCGGAGGGTTTCCGGTAGTAGCACAGATACGCAGTATTTT	many	TRBJ2-3	TRBV4-2	-
CASSSGPAEAFF	TGTGCCAGCAGCTCGGGACCCGCTGAAGCTTTCTTT	many	TRBJ1-1	TRBV12-3/TRBV12-4	-
CASSWKSDKETQYF	TGTGCCAGCAGCTGGAAAAGCGATAAAGAGACCCAGTACTTC	many	TRBJ2-5	TRBV11-2	-
CASSLASNTGELFF	TGTGCCAGCAGTTTAGCATCGAACACCGGGGAGCTGTTTTTT	few	TRBJ2-2	TRBV12-3/TRBV12-4	-
CASSQDPAVQETQYF	TGCGCCAGCAGCCAAGATCCGGCGGTTCAAGAGACCCAGTACTTC	many	TRBJ2-5	TRBV4-1	-
CASSPTGTSGNEQFF	TGTGCCAGCAGCCCGACCGGGACTAGTGGAAATGAGCAGTTCTTC	many	TRBJ2-1	TRBV11-2	TRBD2